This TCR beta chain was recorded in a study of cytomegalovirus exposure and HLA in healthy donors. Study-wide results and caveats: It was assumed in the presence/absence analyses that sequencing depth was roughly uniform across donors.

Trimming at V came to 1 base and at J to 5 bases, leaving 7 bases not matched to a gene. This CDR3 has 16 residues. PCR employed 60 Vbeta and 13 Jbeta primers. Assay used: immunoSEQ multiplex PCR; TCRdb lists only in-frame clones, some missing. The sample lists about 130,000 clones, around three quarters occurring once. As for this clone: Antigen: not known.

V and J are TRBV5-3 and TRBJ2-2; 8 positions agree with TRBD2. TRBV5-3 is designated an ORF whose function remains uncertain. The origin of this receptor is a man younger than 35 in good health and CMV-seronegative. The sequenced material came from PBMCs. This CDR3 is CARSLRNGRGTGELFF. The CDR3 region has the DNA TGTGCCAGAAGCTTGAGGAACGGGAGGGGTACCGGGGAGCTGTTTTTT.